This T cell receptor beta chain was retrieved from a study of shared clonotypes between healthy human individuals. Study conclusions and caveats: The study generally estimated greater richness for naive than memory subsets. The four-donor shared clonotypes exceeded non-shared clonotypes in generation probability, with non-shared ones scoring lower.

CDR3 length: 14 amino acids. V lost 2 bases and J lost 2, with 6 bases in between. From germline, CDR1 is WNHNN and CDR2 SYGVQD (reference sequence). Free of recent acute infections or vaccinations, the donors were healthy HIV-negative adults. Clones were sequenced by immunoSEQ multiplex PCR, and TCRdb holds only the in-frame ones, with some missing. The table shows roughly 2.5 million clones, with approximately 90% occurring only once. Of note for this clone: Antigen unknown.

Sequencing was done on a sample of naive CD4+ T cells sorted from blood. The subset is: CD45RA+ positively selected. The origin of this receptor is a man between 18 and 29 years old in good health. The gene calls are TRBV10-1 and TRBJ2-2; D not resolved. CDR3 residues: CASSEGVNTGELFF. CDR3 sequence (DNA): TGCGCCAGCAGTGAGGGGGTAAACACCGGGGAGCTGTTTTTT.